This entry concerns a single T cell receptor (beta chain). Its matching antigen is unknown. Using immunoSEQ multiplex PCR, the repertoire was profiled, and TCRdb retains in-frame clones only, with some absent. The profile covers tens of thousands of clones, with about nine tenths appearing a single time and approximately 1% taken by the ten largest. The data were obtained in a study of OX40 agonist ivuxolimab in advanced cancers. General observations from the study: Clonal expansion by week 6 occurred in CD4+ and CD8+ blood T cells (at 0.1 to 3.0 mg/kg). The study found that CD8+ T cells averaged more expanded clones than CD4+.

The germline V and J ends were trimmed by 3 bases and 1 base, with 6 bases remaining between them. This CDR3 contains 13 residues. From germline, CDR1 is SGHDN and CDR2 FVKESK. The V gene is TRBV14, the J gene TRBJ1-1; D is unclear. The specimen was CD4+ or CD8+ T cells sorted from blood, collected in a trial of the OX40 agonist ivuxolimab. This TCR came from an adult with an advanced solid tumor such as melanoma, head and neck, liver or kidney cancer. This CDR3 reads CASSQWGNTEAFF. In DNA form, the CDR3 reads TGTGCCAGCAGCCAGTGGGGGAACACTGAAGCTTTCTTT.